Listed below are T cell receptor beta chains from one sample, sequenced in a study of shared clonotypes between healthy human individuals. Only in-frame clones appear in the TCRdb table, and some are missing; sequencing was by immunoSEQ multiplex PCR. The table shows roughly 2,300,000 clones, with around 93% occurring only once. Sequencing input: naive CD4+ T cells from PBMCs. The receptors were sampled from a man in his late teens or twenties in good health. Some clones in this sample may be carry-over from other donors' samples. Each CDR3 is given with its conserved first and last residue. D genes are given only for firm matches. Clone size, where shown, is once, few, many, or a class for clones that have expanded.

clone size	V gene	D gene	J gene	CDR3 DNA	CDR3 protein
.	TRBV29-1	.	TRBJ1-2	TGCAGCGTTGAAGATGGGCACCGATTTCGGGCAGGGGGCTACACCTTC	CSVEDGHRFRAGGYTF
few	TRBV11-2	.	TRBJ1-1	TGTGCCAGCAGTTACCTACCAGGGAACACTGAAGCTTTCTTT	CASSYLPGNTEAFF
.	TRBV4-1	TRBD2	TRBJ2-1	TGCGCCAGCAGCAAATCGGGACTAGCGGGAGAAAATGAGCAGTTCTTC	CASSKSGLAGENEQFF
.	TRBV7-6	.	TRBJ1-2	TGTGCCAGCAGCTTAGACCCCGCTACTGGGGTTTATGGCTACACCTTC	CASSLDPATGVYGYTF
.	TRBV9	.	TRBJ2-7	TGTGCCAGCAGCGTCTTGGGAGGCGACGAGCAGTACTTC	CASSVLGGDEQYF
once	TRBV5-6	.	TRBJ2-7	TGTGCCAGCAGCTTGGCCGTGGGGGCCGCCTACGAGCAGTACTTC	CASSLAVGAAYEQYF
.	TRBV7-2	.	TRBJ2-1	TGTGCCAGCAGCCGAAACTACAATGAGCAGTTCTTC	CASSRNYNEQFF
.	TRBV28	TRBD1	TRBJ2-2	TGTGCCAGCAGCCCAGGGGGCAGATACATCGGGGAGCTGTTTTTT	CASSPGGRYIGELFF
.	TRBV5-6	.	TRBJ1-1	TGTGCCAGCAGCGGTAGATCTGGGGGCGCTGAAGCTTTCTTT	CASSGRSGGAEAFF
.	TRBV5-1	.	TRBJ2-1	TGCGCCAGCAGCCCGGAGAGTACAGACTACAATGAGCAGTTCTTC	CASSPESTDYNEQFF
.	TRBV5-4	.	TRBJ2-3	TGTGCCAGCGGCCGGACCTTAAGCACAGATACGCAGTATTTT	CASGRTLSTDTQYF
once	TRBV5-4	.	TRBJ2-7	TGTGCCAGCAGCCCGAGAGGGGGAAGATCCTACGAGCAGTACTTC	CASSPRGGRSYEQYF
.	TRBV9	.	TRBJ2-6	TGTGCCAGCAGCGCGCCGGCTGGGGCCAACGTCCTGACTTTC	CASSAPAGANVLTF
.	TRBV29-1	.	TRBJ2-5	TGCAGCGCTCAGAAGACCCAGTACTTC	CSAQKTQYF
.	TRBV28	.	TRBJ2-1	TGTGCCAGCAGTTTATTTCTGGCGGCCCAGTTCTTC	CASSLFLAAQFF